These 10 T cell receptor beta chains were sequenced from one sample in a study of T cells after yellow fever vaccination. Each CDR3 protein is one row after TCRdb ran MiXCR on the 5' RACE reads. The profile shows more than 450,000 distinct CDR3 sequences, about a fifth of them singletons. The specimen comprised PBMCs, sampled approximately 22 days after the first yellow fever vaccination. The receptors here all came from a young man who received the YFV17D yellow fever vaccine.

Ten or more counts support this clonotype. The DNA for the CDR3 is TGCGCCAGCAGCACCAATCCGGGGGGAGGGACCCAGTACTTC. Translated: CASSTNPGGGTQYF. This chain uses TRBV5-1 with TRBJ2-5; 7 nucleotides match TRBD2. The CDR3 is made up of 14 amino acids. After removal of 4 bases from V and 7 bases from J, the junction contained 10 bases not matched to a gene. The V gene's germline CDR1 is SGHRS and CDR2 YFSETQ.

This chain links TRBV9 with TRBJ2-7; tentative D call: TRBD1 (6 bases). Germline assignment: CDR1 SGDLS and CDR2 YYNGEE. V lost 1 base and J 4 bases, leaving 12 bases between the germline ends. This CDR3 region has 14 residues. As DNA, the CDR3 is TGTGCCAGCAGCGTATCCGGCAGGGGTTACGAGCAGTACTTC. Protein: CASSVSGRGYEQYF.

This chain joins TRBV29-1 and TRBJ2-3, with D maybe TRBD1 (5 bases). The CDR3 contains 14 residues. Germline-derived CDR1 and CDR2 are SQVTM and ANQGSEA. V was pared by 6 bases and J by 0 bases, with 13 bases between. The CDR3 region is CSVCQGTSTDTQYF. CDR3 nucleotide sequence: TGCAGCGTGTGCCAGGGTACTAGCACAGATACGCAGTATTTT.

This clonotype was seen more than once but under ten times. The chain recombines TRBV9 with TRBJ2-7, with D perhaps matching TRBD1 or TRBD2 (7 bases each). Germline loops: CDR1 SGDLS, CDR2 YYNGEE. This CDR3 is 15 amino acids long. Trimming shortened V by 0 bases and J by 3 bases, and 13 bases separated the two germline ends. The CDR3 bases are TGTGCCAGCAGCGTAGACCCAGGGGGGGGCTACGAGCAGTACTTC. This translates into CASSVDPGGGYEQYF.

The chain joins TRBV20-1 to TRBJ2-1, with TRBD2 matching over 8 bases. The germline gives CDR1 DFQATT, CDR2 SNEGSKA (reference sequence). CDR3 length equals 15 residues. V lost 5 bases, J lost 3 bases, and 9 bases stayed unmatched. The DNA for the CDR3 is TGCAGTGCTGAGGAAGCGGGGGCCGGCTACAATGAGCAGTTCTTC. It translates to CSAEEAGAGYNEQFF.

This clonotype was detected only a few times. The chain couples TRBV12-3 or TRBV12-4 to TRBJ2-5, with 9 positions matching TRBD1. After removal of 4 bases from V and 4 bases from J, the junction contained 7 bases not matched to a gene. The CDR3 length is 15 residues. CDR3 bases: TGTGCCAGCAGTTCTCCGGGACAGGGACCAGAGACCCAGTACTTC. This codes for CASSSPGQGPETQYF.

This chain uses TRBV19 with TRBJ1-4, with D unclear. The V end was cut by 9 bases, the J end by 4 bases, with 9 bases between. CDR3 length equals 12 residues. Germline lookup yields CDR1 LNHDA and CDR2 SQIVND (reference sequence). The CDR3 bases are TGTGCCAGCCATCTAGGTAATGAAAAACTGTTTTTT. This encodes CASHLGNEKLFF.

A few counts support this clonotype. This chain uses TRBV29-1 with TRBJ1-2; no firm D call. V lost 7 bases, J lost 8 bases, and 14 bases lay in between. The length of the CDR3 is 11 residues. Germline V gene data show CDR1 as SQVTM and CDR2 as ANQGSEA. The CDR3 loop is CSADKNGGYTF. The CDR3 nucleotides read TGCAGCGCCGACAAGAATGGGGGCTACACCTTC.

V usage is TRBV9 and J usage is TRBJ2-1, with D unresolved. The germline V gene has CDR1 SGDLS and CDR2 YYNGEE. There are 16 residues in the CDR3. Trimming cost V 0 bases and J 4 bases, with 14 bases left between them. The CDR3 loop is CASSVDPTATYNEQFF. CDR3 coding DNA: TGTGCCAGCAGCGTAGACCCCACAGCTACATACAATGAGCAGTTCTTC. Full variable domain (missing parts from reference TRBV9 and TRBJ2-1): DSGVTQTPKHLITATGQRVTLRCSPRSGDLSVYWYQQSLDQGLQFLIQYYNGEERAKGNILERFSAQQFPDLHSELNLSSLELGDSALYFCASSVDPTATYNEQFFGPGTRLTVL.

This sequence joins TRBV20-1 and TRBJ2-3; no definite D call. Trimming stripped 2 bases from V and 6 bases from J, with 12 bases between. This CDR3 contains 13 residues. Germline V gene lookup returns CDR1 DFQATT and CDR2 SNEGSKA (reference sequence). The CDR3 loop reads CSARRRFGDTQYF. Written as DNA, the CDR3 is TGCAGTGCTAGAAGACGATTTGGGGATACGCAGTATTTT.